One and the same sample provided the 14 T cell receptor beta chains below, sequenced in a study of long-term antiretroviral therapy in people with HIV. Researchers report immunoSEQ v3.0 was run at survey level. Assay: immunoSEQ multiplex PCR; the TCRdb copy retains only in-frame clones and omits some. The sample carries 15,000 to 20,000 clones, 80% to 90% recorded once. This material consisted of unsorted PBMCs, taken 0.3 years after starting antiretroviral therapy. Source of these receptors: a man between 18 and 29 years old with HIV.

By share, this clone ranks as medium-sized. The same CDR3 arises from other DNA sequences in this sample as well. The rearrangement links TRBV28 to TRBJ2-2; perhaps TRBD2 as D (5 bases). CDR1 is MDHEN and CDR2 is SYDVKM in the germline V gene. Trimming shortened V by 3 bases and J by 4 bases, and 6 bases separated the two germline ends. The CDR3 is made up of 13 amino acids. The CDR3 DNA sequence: TGTGCCAGCAGTTTCCGGGGCACCGGGGAGCTGTTTTTT. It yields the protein CASSFRGTGELFF.

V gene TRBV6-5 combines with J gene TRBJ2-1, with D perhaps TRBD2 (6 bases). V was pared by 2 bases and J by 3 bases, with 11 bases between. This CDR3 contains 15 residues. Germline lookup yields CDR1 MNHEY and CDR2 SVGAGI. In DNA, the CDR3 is TGTGCCAGCAGTTACGGGCGGGGTTTCTACAATGAGCAGTTCTTC. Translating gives CASSYGRGFYNEQFF.

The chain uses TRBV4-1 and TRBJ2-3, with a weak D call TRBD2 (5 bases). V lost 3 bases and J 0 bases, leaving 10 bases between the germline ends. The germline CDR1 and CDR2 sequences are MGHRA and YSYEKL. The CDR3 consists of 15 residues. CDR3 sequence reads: CASSHIGLSTDTQYF. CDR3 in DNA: TGCGCCAGCAGCCATATCGGACTCAGCACAGATACGCAGTATTTT.

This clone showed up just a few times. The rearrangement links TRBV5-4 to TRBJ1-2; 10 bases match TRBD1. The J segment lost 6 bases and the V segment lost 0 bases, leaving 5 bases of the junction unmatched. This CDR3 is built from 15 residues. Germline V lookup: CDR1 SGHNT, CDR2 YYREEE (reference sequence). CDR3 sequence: CASSLAWGQGNGYTF. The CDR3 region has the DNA TGTGCCAGCAGCTTGGCCTGGGGACAGGGGAATGGCTACACCTTC.

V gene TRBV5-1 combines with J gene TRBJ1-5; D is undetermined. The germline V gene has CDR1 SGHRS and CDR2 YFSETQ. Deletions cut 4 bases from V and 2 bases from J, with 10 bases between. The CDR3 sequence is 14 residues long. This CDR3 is CASSPGFGNQPQHF. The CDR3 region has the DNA TGCGCCAGCAGCCCGGGTTTTGGCAATCAGCCCCAGCATTTT.

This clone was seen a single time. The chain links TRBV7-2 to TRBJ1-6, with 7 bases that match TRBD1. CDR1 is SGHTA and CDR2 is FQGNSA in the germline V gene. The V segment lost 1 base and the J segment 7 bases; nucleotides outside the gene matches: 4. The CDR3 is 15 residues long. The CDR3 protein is CASSLVTRGNSPLHF. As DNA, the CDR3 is TGTGCCAGCAGCTTAGTTACCAGGGGGAATTCACCCCTCCACTTT.

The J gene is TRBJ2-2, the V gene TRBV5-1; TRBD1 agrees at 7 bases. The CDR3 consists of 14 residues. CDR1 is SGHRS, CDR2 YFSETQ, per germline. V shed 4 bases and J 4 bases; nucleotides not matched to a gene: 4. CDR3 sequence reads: CASSTGDSTGELFF. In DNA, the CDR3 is TGCGCCAGCAGCACTGGGGACAGCACCGGGGAGCTGTTTTTT.

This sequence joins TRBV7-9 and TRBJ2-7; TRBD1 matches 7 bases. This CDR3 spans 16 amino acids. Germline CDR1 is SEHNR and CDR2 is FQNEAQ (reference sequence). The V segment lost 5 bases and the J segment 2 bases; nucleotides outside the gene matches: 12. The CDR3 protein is CASSGNRDRPTYEQYF. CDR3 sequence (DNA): TGTGCCAGCAGCGGAAACCGGGACAGACCGACCTACGAGCAGTACTTC. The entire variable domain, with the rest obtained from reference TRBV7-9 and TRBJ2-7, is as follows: DTGVSQNPRHKITKRGQNVTFRCDPISEHNRLYWYRQTLGQGPEFLTYFQNEAQLEKSRLLSDRFSAERPKGSFSTLEIQRTEQGDSAMYLCASSGNRDRPTYEQYFGPGTRLTVT.

CDR3 bases: TGTGCCAGCTCCCCCAGCGCGCGTGAGCAGTTCTTC. This translates into CASSPSAREQFF. The rearrangement joins TRBV18 to TRBJ2-1; D is unresolved. Germline CDR1 reads KGHSH; CDR2 reads LQKENI. V lost 6 bases and J lost 9, with 12 bases in between. CDR3 length equals 12 residues.

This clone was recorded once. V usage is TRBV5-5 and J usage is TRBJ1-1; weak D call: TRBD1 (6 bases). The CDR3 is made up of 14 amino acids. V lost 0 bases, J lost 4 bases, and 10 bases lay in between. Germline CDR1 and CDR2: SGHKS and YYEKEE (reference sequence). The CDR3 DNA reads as TGTGCCAGCAGCTTGGGGGGGCGCGGCACTGAAGCTTTCTTT. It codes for CASSLGGRGTEAFF.

CDR3 amino acids: CASSPRQVPYGYTF. For the CDR3, the DNA is TGTGCCAGCAGCCCGAGACAGGTCCCCTATGGCTACACCTTC. The chain is built from TRBV6-5 and TRBJ1-2, with a possible D match to TRBD1 (6 bases). The V and J ends lost 6 bases and 4 bases respectively, with 15 bases between them. CDR3 length: 14 residues. Germline CDR1 reads MNHEY; CDR2 reads SVGAGI.

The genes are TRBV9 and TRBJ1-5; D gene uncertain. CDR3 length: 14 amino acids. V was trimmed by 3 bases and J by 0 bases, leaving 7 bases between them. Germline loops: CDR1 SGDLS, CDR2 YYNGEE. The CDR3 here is CASSATYSNQPQHF. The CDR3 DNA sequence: TGTGCCAGCAGCGCTACTTATAGCAATCAGCCCCAGCATTTT.

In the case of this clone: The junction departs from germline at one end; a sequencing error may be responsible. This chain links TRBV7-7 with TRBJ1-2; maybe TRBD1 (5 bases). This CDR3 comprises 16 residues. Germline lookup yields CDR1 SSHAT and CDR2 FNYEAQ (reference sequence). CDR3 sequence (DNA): TGTGCTAGCAGCCCCCTACCGGGAAATCAGGGCTATGGCTACACCTTC. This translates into CASSPLPGNQGYGYTF.

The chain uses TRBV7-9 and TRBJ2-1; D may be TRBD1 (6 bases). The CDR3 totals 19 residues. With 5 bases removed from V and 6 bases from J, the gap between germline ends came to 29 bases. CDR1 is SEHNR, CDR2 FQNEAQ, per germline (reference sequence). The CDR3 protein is CASSQPTGADPEVRNEQFF. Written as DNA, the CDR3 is TGTGCCAGCAGCCAACCGACAGGCGCTGATCCCGAAGTCCGCAATGAGCAGTTCTTC. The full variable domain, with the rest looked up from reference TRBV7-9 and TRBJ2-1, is DTGVSQNPRHKITKRGQNVTFRCDPISEHNRLYWYRQTLGQGPEFLTYFQNEAQLEKSRLLSDRFSAERPKGSFSTLEIQRTEQGDSAMYLCASSQPTGADPEVRNEQFFGPGTRLTVL.